This T cell receptor beta chain came from a study of cytomegalovirus exposure and HLA in healthy donors. Regarding the study as a whole: Productive rates of about 87% or about 30% were seen for most TCR beta V segments in an earlier analysis. Researchers reported that three CMV-associated chains were confirmed in vitro as CMV antigen-specific. Some V segments, TRBV6-2 and TRBV6-3 among them, were indistinguishable and were therefore excluded.

There are 15 residues in the CDR3. Trimming cost V 3 bases and J 2 bases; bases outside gene matches: 4. Germline CDR1 reads WSHSY; CDR2 reads SAAADI. For this clone: Antigen specificity is unknown.

PCR employed 60 Vbeta and 13 Jbeta primers. Only in-frame clones appear in the TCRdb table, and some are missing; sequencing was by immunoSEQ multiplex PCR. The profile shows more than 100,000 clones, about 79% of them singletons. The J gene is TRBJ2-7, the V gene TRBV10-2; the match to TRBD1 covers 10 bases. The clonotype originates from a female donor in good health and CMV-seropositive. The specimen was PBMCs. The CDR3 here is CASSETGTGAYEQYF. DNA of the CDR3: TGCGCCAGCAGTGAAACCGGGACAGGGGCCTACGAGCAGTACTTC.